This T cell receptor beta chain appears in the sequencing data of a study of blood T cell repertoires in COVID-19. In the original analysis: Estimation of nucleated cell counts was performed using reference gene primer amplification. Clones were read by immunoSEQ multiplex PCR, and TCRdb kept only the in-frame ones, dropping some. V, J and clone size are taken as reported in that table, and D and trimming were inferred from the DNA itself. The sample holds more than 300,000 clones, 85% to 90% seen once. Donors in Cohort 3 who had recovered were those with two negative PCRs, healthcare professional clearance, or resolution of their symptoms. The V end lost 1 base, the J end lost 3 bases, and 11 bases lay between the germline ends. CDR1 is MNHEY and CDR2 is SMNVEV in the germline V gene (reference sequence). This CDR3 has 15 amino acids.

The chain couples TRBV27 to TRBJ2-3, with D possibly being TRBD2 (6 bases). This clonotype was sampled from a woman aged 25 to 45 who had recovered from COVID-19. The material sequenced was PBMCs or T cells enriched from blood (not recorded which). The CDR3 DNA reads TGTGCCAGCAGTTTATATACTAGCCTAACAGATACGCAGTATTTT. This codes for CASSLYTSLTDTQYF.